Presented here are 5 T cell receptor beta chains from one specimen sequenced in a study of blood T cell repertoires in COVID-19. Sequenced by immunoSEQ multiplex PCR; TCRdb stores in-frame clones only, minus some. This table holds approximately 140,000 clones, roughly 90% found once. The specimen was peripheral blood. Receptors were obtained from a man between 65 and 79 years old with active COVID-19.

The chain joins TRBV7-3 to TRBJ2-7, with 7 nucleotides matching TRBD2. The CDR3 runs to 15 residues. The trim removed 5 bases at V and 3 bases at J, leaving 10 bases unmatched. Germline V gene sequence: CDR1 SGHTA, CDR2 FQGTGA. CDR3 protein: CASSPTVLASYEQYF. The CDR3 nucleotides read TGTGCCAGCAGCCCCACGGTACTAGCGAGCTACGAGCAGTACTTC.

The V call is TRBV18, the J call TRBJ2-1, with 12 nucleotides matching TRBD2. CDR3 length equals 15 residues. The germline V gene has CDR1 KGHSH and CDR2 LQKENI. The trim removed 2 bases at V and 9 bases at J, leaving 5 bases unmatched. CDR3 coding DNA: TGTGCCAGCTCACCAATCGCTAGCGGGAGGGGTGAGCAGTTCTTC. Encoded protein: CASSPIASGRGEQFF.

This clone has more than one count but fewer than ten. J is TRBJ1-5 and V is TRBV27, with D hard to call. The germline V and J ends were trimmed by 0 bases and 2 bases, with 8 bases remaining between them. The CDR3 has 15 residues. Germline CDR1 MNHEY, CDR2 SMNVEV (reference sequence). CDR3 protein: CASSLSWAGNQPQHF. The CDR3 DNA reads as TGTGCCAGCAGTTTATCATGGGCAGGCAATCAGCCCCAGCATTTT.

The gene calls are TRBV28 and TRBJ2-2; 8 bases fit TRBD2. Looked up from germline, CDR1 is MDHEN and CDR2 is SYDVKM. The J segment lost 4 bases and the V segment lost 2 bases, leaving 0 bases of the junction unmatched. The CDR3 length is 14 residues. The CDR3 sequence is CASSLAGGTGELFF. Here the CDR3 DNA reads TGTGCCAGCAGTTTAGCGGGGGGCACCGGGGAGCTGTTTTTT.

Only one count was recorded for this clone. The chain is built from TRBV7-9 and TRBJ1-4; maybe TRBD1 (5 bases). Trimming left V 5 bases short and J 5 bases short, with 12 bases between. The germline V gene encodes CDR1 SEHNR and CDR2 FQNEAQ (reference sequence). The CDR3 sequence is 14 residues long. The CDR3 region has the DNA TGTGCCAGCAGCCACGGAGGGGTGAATGAAAAACTGTTTTTT. It translates to CASSHGGVNEKLFF.